This T cell receptor beta chain is drawn from a study of memory CD8 T cells in hepatitis C reinfection. CDR1 is MGHRA and CDR2 is YSYEKL in the germline V gene. With 4 bases removed from V and 3 bases from J, the gap between germline ends came to 22 bases. The CDR3 is 17 residues long. Stated time point: pre-reinfection, 55 to 20 weeks before reinfection detection. TCR sequencing was done directly ex vivo on sorted cells, without expansion in vitro. The Montreal HEPCO cohort supplied donors who inject drugs. Here immunoSEQ multiplex PCR was the method, and the copy in TCRdb shows in-frame clones only, minus some. The table includes tens of thousands of clones, nearly 90% detected once.

This sequence joins TRBV4-1 and TRBJ2-7; possibly TRBD1 or TRBD2 for D (5 bases each). The clonotype was recovered from a man between 18 and 35 years old with hepatitis C virus infection. The source material was naive CD8+ T cells sorted from blood. CDR3 sequence (DNA): TGCGCCAGCAGCCCAGGATATTTGGTGGGACGGGACTACGAGCAGTACGTC. It translates to CASSPGYLVGRDYEQYV.